This T cell receptor beta chain was sequenced in a study of T cells in Graves' hyperthyroidism and ophthalmopathy. Unmatched junction bases numbered 4, after V lost 8 bases and J lost 1 base. Germline V lookup: CDR1 SQVTM, CDR2 ANQGSEA. CDR3 length: 13 amino acids. Exclusion of a patient resulted from uncontrolled infection, other autoimmune disease, pregnancy or lactation. Broader study findings: Blood held most thyroid clonotypes expanded above 0.001 frequency. In the analysis, a 13 V-J model separated ophthalmopathy from stable hyperthyroidism. Before onset, by a median of about six months, the model predicted ophthalmopathy.

There were TCR beta CDR3 regions amplified from RNA transcripts. An initial round of RT-PCR targeting the TCR CDR3 relied on the HTBI primer set. A single record per CDR3 protein comes from TCRdb applying MiXCR to the multiplex PCR reads. The table includes a few hundred thousand distinct CDR3 sequences, over 45% detected once. Worth noting for this clonotype: Its antigen is not known.

The chain combines TRBV29-1 with TRBJ2-7; 11 nucleotides line up with TRBD2. The source of this sequence is an adult woman with Graves' disease, either hyperthyroidism or ophthalmopathy (not recorded which). Sequencing used peripheral blood or thyroid tissue (not recorded which). CDR3 in DNA: TGCAGCTCTAGCGGGAGGCAGTCCTACGAGCAGTACTTC. Encoded protein: CSSSGRQSYEQYF.